This T cell receptor (beta chain) appears in the sequencing data of a study of control samples from healthy donors and cancer patients. Assay used: immunoSEQ multiplex PCR; TCRdb lists only in-frame clones, some missing. The sample totals about 190,000 clones. CDR3 length: 15 residues. V trimming: 0 bases; J trimming: 4 bases; junction bases outside the gene matches: 5. CDR1 and CDR2 (germline): MDHEN, SYDVKM. The receptor was derived from a woman aged 25 to 45 in good health. The material sequenced was blood. The V and J genes are TRBV28 and TRBJ1-2; 7 bases are shared with TRBD1. CDR3 region: CASSLWGDSGYGYTF. In nucleotides, the CDR3 is TGTGCCAGCAGTTTATGGGGGGACAGCGGCTATGGCTACACCTTC.